The 14 T cell receptor beta chains presented below share a single source sample, sequenced in a study of blood T cell repertoires in COVID-19. Some clones are missing from TCRdb's copy, which holds only in-frame ones; the method was immunoSEQ multiplex PCR. This sample has 350,000 or so clones, with about 83% found just once. The sample comprised peripheral blood. These receptor sequences come from a man aged 25 to 40 with active or convalescent COVID-19.

CDR3 nucleotide sequence: TGTGCCAGCAGACCTACTCTTAGCTCCTATAATTCACCCCTCCACTTT. Amino acid sequence: CASRPTLSSYNSPLHF. This chain joins TRBV28 and TRBJ1-6; D not resolved. Trimming pared 6 bases from V and 0 bases from J, leaving 12 bases between. Germline V gives CDR1 MDHEN, CDR2 SYDVKM. The length of the CDR3 is 16 residues.

V and J are TRBV6-5 and TRBJ2-7; D may be TRBD1 (5 bases). Trimming shortened V by 6 bases and J by 6 bases, and 15 bases separated the two germline ends. CDR1 and CDR2 from the germline V gene are MNHEY and SVGAGI. This CDR3 region has 13 residues. The CDR3 region is CASSRVESPEQYF. The CDR3 nucleotides read TGTGCCAGCAGCAGGGTGGAGTCTCCCGAGCAGTACTTC.

This chain joins TRBV7-9 and TRBJ2-5, with a possible D match to TRBD1 (5 bases). Germline V gives CDR1 SEHNR, CDR2 FQNEAQ (reference sequence). The length of the CDR3 is 13 residues. Trimming left V 1 base short and J 3 bases short, with 6 bases between. CDR3 nucleotides: TGTGCCAGCAGCTTAGAAGGGGAAGAGACCCAGTACTTC. It encodes CASSLEGEETQYF.

A few counts support this clone. V is TRBV6-5 and J is TRBJ2-7; 8 bases line up with TRBD1. This CDR3 region has 16 residues. The germline V gene has CDR1 MNHEY and CDR2 SVGAGI. Unmatched junction bases numbered 14, after V lost 3 bases and J lost 7 bases. The chain's CDR3 is CASSYRRGTGLREQYF. CDR3 coding DNA: TGTGCCAGCAGTTATAGGCGTGGGACAGGACTTCGGGAGCAGTACTTC.

V usage is TRBV6-2 or TRBV6-3 and J usage is TRBJ1-6; weak D call: TRBD1 (5 bases). This CDR3 region has 14 residues. CDR1 is MNHEY and CDR2 is SVGEGT in the germline V gene. The V gene lost 2 bases and the J gene lost 10 bases, with 12 bases spanning the gap. The CDR3 sequence is CASSYANRRSPLHF. CDR3 bases: TGTGCCAGCAGTTACGCCAACAGGCGGTCACCCCTCCACTTT.

V usage is TRBV18 and J usage is TRBJ2-3; 10 bases fit TRBD2. Losses at the gene ends were 3 bases for V and 3 bases for J; bases not matched to a gene: 0. The length of the CDR3 is 14 residues. The germline V gene encodes CDR1 KGHSH and CDR2 LQKENI. CDR3 DNA: TGTGCCAGCTCACCGGGACTAGCGACAGATACGCAGTATTTT. It yields the protein CASSPGLATDTQYF.

This clone was observed once. The V and J genes are TRBV29-1 and TRBJ2-1; D ambiguous. The CDR3 loop spans 13 amino acids. V shed 4 bases and J shed 0 bases, with 7 bases lying between them. CDR1 and CDR2 (germline): SQVTM, ANQGSEA. The CDR3 spells CSVAKSSYNEQFF. CDR3 nucleotides: TGCAGCGTTGCCAAGAGCTCCTACAATGAGCAGTTCTTC.

This chain links TRBV7-9 with TRBJ1-1; weak D call: TRBD1 (6 bases). Germline CDR1 reads SEHNR; CDR2 reads FQNEAQ (reference sequence). This CDR3 is 15 amino acids long. V lost 2 bases to trimming and J lost 1 base, with 11 bases between them. The CDR3 DNA follows: TGTGCCAGCAGCTTATTCAGGGGAAAGAACACTGAAGCTTTCTTT. Its translation is CASSLFRGKNTEAFF.

The chain uses TRBV7-9 and TRBJ1-1, with 9 bases matching TRBD1. Trimming removed 6 bases from V and 5 bases from J; junction bases left unmatched: 7. Looked up from germline, CDR1 is SEHNR and CDR2 is FQNEAQ (reference sequence). CDR3 length: 14 amino acids. The CDR3 loop is CASRLGQGVTEAFF. DNA for the CDR3: TGTGCCAGCAGGCTGGGACAGGGAGTAACTGAAGCTTTCTTT. Filled out from reference TRBV7-9 and TRBJ1-1, the complete variable domain reads DTGVSQNPRHKITKRGQNVTFRCDPISEHNRLYWYRQTLGQGPEFLTYFQNEAQLEKSRLLSDRFSAERPKGSFSTLEIQRTEQGDSAMYLCASRLGQGVTEAFFGQGTRLTVV.

V usage is TRBV7-9 and J usage is TRBJ1-2; 8 bases align to TRBD1. Germline CDR1 is SEHNR and CDR2 is FQNEAQ (reference sequence). The V gene end was trimmed by 6 bases and the J gene end by 4 bases; junction bases not matched to a gene: 13. The CDR3 length is 16 residues. The DNA for the CDR3 is TGTGCCAGCAGTCGTACTCCAGGGGGCGTCGGCTATGGCTACACCTTC. Protein sequence: CASSRTPGGVGYGYTF.

The rearrangement uses TRBV5-1 and TRBJ2-1, with 10 nucleotides matching TRBD1. Germline lookup yields CDR1 SGHRS and CDR2 YFSETQ. V trimming: 1 base; J trimming: 6 bases; junction bases outside the gene matches: 4. The CDR3 extends over 15 amino acids. CDR3 nucleotides: TGCGCCAGCAGCTTGATCGGGACAGGGGTCAATGAGCAGTTCTTC. Translation: CASSLIGTGVNEQFF.

This chain joins TRBV7-8 and TRBJ2-1; D not resolved. V lost 5 bases and J lost 7, with 9 bases in between. The CDR3 has 12 amino acids. CDR1 is SGHVS and CDR2 is FQNEAQ in the germline V gene. The CDR3: CASSRPGNEQFF. The CDR3 bases are TGTGCCAGCAGCCGCCCCGGGAATGAGCAGTTCTTC.

The chain's CDR3 is CAWGQRYEKLFF. Written as DNA, the CDR3 is TGTGCCTGGGGACAGCGTTATGAAAAACTGTTTTTT. The rearrangement joins TRBV30 to TRBJ1-4; D may be TRBD1 (6 bases). Deletions cut 5 bases from V and 6 bases from J, with 10 bases between. The germline V gene encodes CDR1 GTSNPN and CDR2 SVGIG (reference sequence). The CDR3 loop spans 12 amino acids.

This clone was seen a handful of times. The CDR3 is CASSPRGKANEKLFF. The DNA of the CDR3 is TGTGCCAGCTCACCAAGGGGGAAGGCTAATGAAAAACTGTTTTTT. The J gene is TRBJ1-4, the V gene TRBV18; perhaps TRBD1 as D (6 bases). V was shortened by 2 bases and J by 3 bases, with 10 bases between the two germline ends. The CDR3 spans 15 residues. Looked up from germline, CDR1 is KGHSH and CDR2 is LQKENI.